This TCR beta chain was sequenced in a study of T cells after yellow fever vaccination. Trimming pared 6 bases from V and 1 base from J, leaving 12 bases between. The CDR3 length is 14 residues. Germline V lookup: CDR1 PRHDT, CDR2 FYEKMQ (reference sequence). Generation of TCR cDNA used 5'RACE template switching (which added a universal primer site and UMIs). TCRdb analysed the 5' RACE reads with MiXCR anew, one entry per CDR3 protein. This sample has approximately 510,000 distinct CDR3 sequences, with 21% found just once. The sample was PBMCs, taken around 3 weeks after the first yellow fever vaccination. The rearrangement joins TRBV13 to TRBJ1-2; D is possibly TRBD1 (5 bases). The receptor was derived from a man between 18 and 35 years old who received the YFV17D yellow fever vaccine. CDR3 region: CASRRSGGNYGYTF. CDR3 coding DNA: TGTGCCAGCAGACGTTCTGGGGGTAACTATGGCTACACCTTC.